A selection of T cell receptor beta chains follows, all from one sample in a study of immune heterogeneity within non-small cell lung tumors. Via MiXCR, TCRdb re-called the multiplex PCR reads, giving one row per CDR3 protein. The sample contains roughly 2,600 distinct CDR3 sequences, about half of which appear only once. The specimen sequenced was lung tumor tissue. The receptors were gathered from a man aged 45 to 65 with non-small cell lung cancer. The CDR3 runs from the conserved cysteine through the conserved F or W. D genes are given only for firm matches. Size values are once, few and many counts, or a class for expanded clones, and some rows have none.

CAIQKSTGGNQPQHF TGTGCCATTCAAAAATCGACAGGGGGAAATCAGCCCCAGCATTTT TRBJ1-5 TRBD1 - TRBV6-2/TRBV6-3
CATLAGGTDTQYF TGTGCCACTTTAGCGGGAGGGACAGATACGCAGTATTTT TRBJ2-3 TRBD2 few TRBV12-3/TRBV12-4
CASSLTQGTEAFF TGTGCCAGCAGCCTTACCCAAGGAACTGAAGCTTTCTTT TRBJ1-1 - - TRBV6-2/TRBV6-3
CARSLAQSSGNTIYF TGTGCCAGAAGCTTAGCCCAGAGCTCTGGAAACACCATATATTTT TRBJ1-3 - - TRBV7-6
CASSLGRRNTGELFF TGCGCCAGCAGCTTAGGCAGGCGGAACACCGGGGAGCTGTTTTTT TRBJ2-2 - once TRBV5-1
CASSLDPGTVAYEQYF TGCGCCAGCAGCTTGGACCCCGGGACGGTGGCCTACGAGCAGTACTTC TRBJ2-7 - - TRBV5-1
CASSELSWGGGLSTEAFF TGTGCCAGCAGTGAACTGTCATGGGGTGGTGGGTTGAGCACTGAAGCTTTCTTT TRBJ1-1 - - TRBV6-1
CASSLMAGKETQYF TGTGCCAGCAGCTTAATGGCAGGGAAAGAGACCCAGTACTTC TRBJ2-5 - - TRBV7-2
CASSHQGQWIHETQYF TGTGCCAGTAGTCATCAAGGGCAGTGGATCCACGAGACCCAGTACTTC TRBJ2-5 - - TRBV19
CASSFFEKNYGYTF TGTGCCAGCAGTTTCTTCGAGAAGAACTATGGCTACACCTTC TRBJ1-2 - - TRBV12-3/TRBV12-4
CASSLGGGVSYEQFF TGTGCCAGCAGCTTAGGAGGGGGGGTGTCATATGAGCAGTTCTTC TRBJ2-1 - - TRBV7-2
CASSLGGWTPSGETQYF TGTGCCAGCAGCTTGGGGGGCTGGACCCCGTCAGGAGAGACCCAGTACTTC TRBJ2-5 - - TRBV5-8
CAWSHRTGGTDTQYF TGTGCCTGGAGTCACCGGACAGGGGGCACAGATACGCAGTATTTT TRBJ2-3 TRBD1 - TRBV30
CASRRDDRYTF TGTGCCAGCAGACGGGACGATCGCTACACCTTC TRBJ1-2 - - TRBV7-9
CAPSSTFQETPYF TGTGCCCCTAGTTCCACCTTCCAAGAAACCCCGTACTTC TRBJ2-5 - - TRBV19
CAWRVGGGVVYGYTF TGTGCCTGGAGGGTCGGTGGGGGCGTGGTCTATGGCTACACCTTC TRBJ1-2 - - TRBV30
CSAMEGLYEQYF TGCAGTGCTATGGAGGGCCTCTACGAGCAGTACTTC TRBJ2-7 - medium-sized TRBV20-1
CASTSSGNSNQPQHF TGTGCCAGCACTTCTTCGGGTAATAGCAATCAGCCCCAGCATTTT TRBJ1-5 - - TRBV27
CASSLGRAGSGNTIYF TGTGCCAGCAGCTTAGGTCGGGCAGGCTCTGGAAACACCATATATTTT TRBJ1-3 - - TRBV13
CASSQDVGLNQPQHF TGCGCCAGCAGCCAAGACGTCGGCTTGAATCAGCCCCAGCATTTT TRBJ1-5 - medium-sized TRBV4-1
CSTRAGTVYTF TGCAGCACTCGCGCAGGGACCGTCTACACCTTC TRBJ1-2 - - TRBV29-1
CASSPGQGHYEQYF TGTGCCAGCAGTCCGGGACAGGGACACTACGAGCAGTACTTC TRBJ2-7 TRBD1 large TRBV3-1
CASRWGASTDTQYF TGTGCCAGCAGATGGGGGGCCAGCACAGATACGCAGTATTTT TRBJ2-3 - - TRBV27
CASRRFSQGGWSTDTQYF TGTGCCAGCCGACGGTTCTCACAGGGGGGGTGGAGCACAGATACGCAGTATTTT TRBJ2-3 - - TRBV6-1
CASRVAGIHNEQFF TGTGCCAGTAGGGTAGCGGGGATTCACAATGAGCAGTTCTTC TRBJ2-1 TRBD2 - TRBV19
CASSEEGQYNEQFF TGTGCCAGCAGTGAAGAGGGCCAGTACAATGAGCAGTTCTTC TRBJ2-1 - few TRBV6-1
CASSRDGTLLFF TGTGCCAGCAGCAGGGACGGGACCCTGTTGTTTTTT TRBJ1-4 - few TRBV3-1
CSARDCETICEALF TGCAGTGCTAGAGATTGTGAGACAATATGTGAAGCTCTCTTT TRBJ1-1 - - TRBV20-1
CASSPTRTGIAKNIQYF TGTGCCAGCAGTCCTACCCGGACAGGGATAGCCAAAAACATTCAGTACTTC TRBJ2-4 TRBD1 - TRBV28
CASSDRSSYNSPLHF TGTGCCAGCTCCGACAGGAGCTCCTATAATTCACCCCTCCACTTT TRBJ1-6 - - TRBV2
CASRLGDRDSPYEQYF TGCGCCAGCAGATTGGGGGACAGGGATTCGCCCTACGAGCAGTACTTT TRBJ2-7 TRBD1 once TRBV5-1
CATSDPLAGASNEQFF TGTGCCACCAGTGACCCTCTAGCGGGAGCGAGTAATGAGCAGTTCTTC TRBJ2-1 TRBD2 - TRBV24-1
CASSPGTSGSSYEQYF TGCGCCAGCAGCCCGGGGACTAGCGGGAGTTCCTACGAGCAGTACTTC TRBJ2-7 TRBD2 - TRBV5-1
CASSGGPTDTQYF TGTGCCAGCAGCGGGGGTCCCACAGATACGCAGTATTTT TRBJ2-3 - medium-sized TRBV6-1
CASSIAPSGNTQYF TGTGCCAGTAGTATCGCCCCTAGCGGCAATACGCAGTATTTT TRBJ2-3 TRBD2 few TRBV19
CASSLTGHDTGELFF TGCGCCAGCAGCCTTACAGGGCACGACACCGGGGAGCTGTTTTTT TRBJ2-2 - - TRBV5-1
CASSLGAGSRNSYEQYF TGTGCCAGCAGCTTGGGGGCAGGTAGCCGCAACTCCTACGAGCAGTACTTC TRBJ2-7 - medium-sized TRBV5-6
CASSELAGDDEQYF TGTGCCAGCAGTGAACTAGCGGGAGATGACGAGCAGTACTTC TRBJ2-7 TRBD2 few TRBV28
CSAPLRGTGGRRNGYTF TGCAGTGCGCCCCTTCGAGGGACAGGGGGCAGGCGGAATGGCTACACCTTC TRBJ1-2 TRBD1 few TRBV20-1
CASSLVRTGGTEAFF TGTGCCAGCAGCTTAGTACGGACAGGGGGCACTGAAGCTTTCTTT TRBJ1-1 TRBD1 - TRBV7-9
CASSLTAYNEQFF TGTGCCAGCAGTCTCACGGCGTACAATGAGCAGTTCTTC TRBJ2-1 - medium-sized TRBV6-1
CASSRTGDQPQHF TGTGCCAGCAGCCGGACAGGTGATCAGCCCCAGCATTTT TRBJ1-5 TRBD1 - TRBV6-1
CASSSTPVLGYTF TGTGCCAGCAGCTCAACACCGGTTCTGGGCTACACCTTC TRBJ1-2 - - TRBV7-2